The rows below give T cell receptor beta chains drawn from one sample of a study of CD8 T cell repertoires and HIV-1 epitope variants. These TCRs are of unknown antigen specificity. Measured with immunoSEQ multiplex PCR; TCRdb has only the in-frame clones, and not every one. Of a few thousand clones in the sample, approximately 61% were seen once. The material sequenced was cultured CD8+ T cells derived from PBMCs. Source of these receptors: a male donor with HIV. Each CDR3 is given with its conserved first and last residue. D genes are given only for firm matches. The listing skips clone size in some rows; elsewhere it reads once, few, many or a size class.

d_call: -; clone_size: once; j_call: TRBJ1-6; v_call: TRBV4-1; cdr3_aa: CASSQLLDSPLHF; cdr3_nt: TGCGCCAGCAGCCAACTACTGGATTCACCCCTCCACTTT
d_call: -; clone_size: -; j_call: TRBJ2-3; v_call: TRBV11-3; cdr3_aa: CASSRREGVGDTQYF; cdr3_nt: TGTGCCAGCAGCCGAAGAGAGGGAGTGGGAGATACGCAGTATTTT
d_call: TRBD2; clone_size: -; j_call: TRBJ2-7; v_call: TRBV4-1; cdr3_aa: CASSQALGGDEQYF; cdr3_nt: TGCGCCAGCAGCCAAGCTTTGGGAGGGGACGAGCAGTACTTC
d_call: TRBD1; clone_size: -; j_call: TRBJ1-2; v_call: TRBV4-2; cdr3_aa: CASSQDLADRGRGYTF; cdr3_nt: TGTGCCAGCAGCCAAGATCTTGCAGACAGGGGTCGCGGCTACACCTTC
d_call: -; clone_size: -; j_call: TRBJ2-3; v_call: TRBV4-3; cdr3_aa: CASSQDVGGDTQYF; cdr3_nt: TGCGCCAGCAGCCAAGACGTCGGTGGAGATACGCAGTATTTT
d_call: -; clone_size: -; j_call: TRBJ1-1; v_call: TRBV9; cdr3_aa: CASSAGESHTEAFF; cdr3_nt: TGTGCCAGCAGCGCGGGGGAATCCCACACTGAAGCTTTCTTT
d_call: TRBD1; clone_size: large; j_call: TRBJ2-2; v_call: TRBV25-1; cdr3_aa: CASSDGTATGELFF; cdr3_nt: TGTGCCAGCAGTGACGGGACAGCCACCGGGGAGCTGTTTTTT
d_call: TRBD1; clone_size: once; j_call: TRBJ2-5; v_call: TRBV27; cdr3_aa: CASSSTTTTQGAKGETQYF; cdr3_nt: TGTGCCAGCAGTTCCACGACAACCACACAGGGGGCGAAGGGCGAGACCCAGTACTTC
d_call: -; clone_size: -; j_call: TRBJ1-6; v_call: TRBV10-2; cdr3_aa: CASSEAGGEAPLHF; cdr3_nt: TGCGCCAGCAGTGAGGCCGGGGGAGAGGCGCCCCTCCACTTT
d_call: -; clone_size: few; j_call: TRBJ2-2; v_call: TRBV19; cdr3_aa: CATTWGAGELFF; cdr3_nt: TGTGCCACTACCTGGGGGGCCGGGGAGCTGTTTTTT
d_call: TRBD1; clone_size: medium-sized; j_call: TRBJ1-6; v_call: TRBV27; cdr3_aa: CASSRTSRGHNSPLHF; cdr3_nt: TGTGCCAGCAGCAGGACTAGCAGGGGGCATAATTCACCCCTCCACTTT
d_call: -; clone_size: large; j_call: TRBJ2-1; v_call: TRBV7-2; cdr3_aa: CASSLDGASEQFF; cdr3_nt: TGTGCCAGCAGCTTAGACGGTGCCAGTGAGCAGTTCTTC
d_call: -; clone_size: -; j_call: TRBJ2-2; v_call: TRBV6-5; cdr3_aa: CASSYGRGGTGELFF; cdr3_nt: TGTGCCAGCAGTTACGGTAGGGGGGGAACCGGGGAGCTGTTTTTT
d_call: -; clone_size: -; j_call: TRBJ2-2; v_call: TRBV11-2; cdr3_aa: CASSLSEYGTGELFF; cdr3_nt: TGTGCCAGCAGCTTATCCGAGTATGGGACCGGGGAGCTGTTTTTT
d_call: -; clone_size: -; j_call: TRBJ1-5; v_call: TRBV6-1; cdr3_aa: CASSEYEGLGNQPQHF; cdr3_nt: TGTGCCAGCAGTGAATATGAGGGTTTAGGCAATCAGCCCCAGCATTTT
d_call: -; clone_size: -; j_call: TRBJ1-1; v_call: TRBV30; cdr3_aa: CAWSGWGSLSGTEAFF; cdr3_nt: TGTGCCTGGAGTGGATGGGGGAGCTTGTCTGGCACTGAAGCTTTCTTT
d_call: -; clone_size: -; j_call: TRBJ2-2; v_call: TRBV11-3; cdr3_aa: CASSLVGDTGELFF; cdr3_nt: TGTGCCAGCAGCCTCGTGGGGGACACCGGGGAGCTGTTTTTT
d_call: -; clone_size: -; j_call: TRBJ2-7; v_call: TRBV9; cdr3_aa: CASSAGPTYEQYF; cdr3_nt: TGTGCCAGCAGCGCGGGACCTACCTACGAGCAGTACTTC
d_call: -; clone_size: -; j_call: TRBJ2-7; v_call: TRBV18; cdr3_aa: CASSLGREQYF; cdr3_nt: TGTGCCAGCTCACTGGGCAGGGAGCAGTACTTC
d_call: TRBD2; clone_size: -; j_call: TRBJ2-7; v_call: TRBV2; cdr3_aa: CASSSLAGEKYEQYF; cdr3_nt: TGTGCCAGCAGTTCTCTAGCGGGAGAGAAATACGAGCAGTACTTC
d_call: TRBD1; clone_size: -; j_call: TRBJ1-2; v_call: TRBV7-2; cdr3_aa: CASSLAGQAHGYTF; cdr3_nt: TGTGCCAGCAGCTTAGCCGGACAGGCCCATGGCTACACCTTC
d_call: TRBD2; clone_size: -; j_call: TRBJ2-3; v_call: TRBV2; cdr3_aa: CASSEAGLAGGRTDTQYF; cdr3_nt: TGTGCCAGCAGTGAAGCGGGACTAGCGGGGGGGCGGACAGATACGCAGTATTTT
d_call: TRBD2; clone_size: -; j_call: TRBJ2-1; v_call: TRBV7-6; cdr3_aa: CASTETSGSRNEQFF; cdr3_nt: TGTGCCAGCACCGAGACTAGCGGGAGTCGGAATGAGCAGTTCTTC
d_call: -; clone_size: -; j_call: TRBJ2-3; v_call: TRBV28; cdr3_aa: CASSLGAVSTDTQYF; cdr3_nt: TGTGCCAGCAGTTTAGGAGCGGTAAGCACAGATACGCAGTATTTT
d_call: TRBD2; clone_size: -; j_call: TRBJ2-7; v_call: TRBV16; cdr3_aa: CASSPGGDYEQYF; cdr3_nt: TGTGCCAGCAGCCCGGGGGGGGACTACGAGCAGTACTTC
d_call: -; clone_size: few; j_call: TRBJ1-2; v_call: TRBV7-3; cdr3_aa: CASSQDPPDLDYGYTF; cdr3_nt: TGCGCCAGCAGCCAAGATCCCCCAGACTTGGACTATGGCTACACCTTC
d_call: TRBD2; clone_size: -; j_call: TRBJ2-3; v_call: TRBV5-5; cdr3_aa: CASSSSGSPTDTQYF; cdr3_nt: TGTGCCAGCAGCTCGAGCGGGAGCCCCACAGATACGCAGTATTTT
d_call: -; clone_size: few; j_call: TRBJ2-1; v_call: TRBV2; cdr3_aa: CASRSLDSPEQFF; cdr3_nt: TGTGCCAGTCGGTCCCTGGACTCACCCGAGCAGTTCTTC
d_call: -; clone_size: -; j_call: TRBJ2-1; v_call: TRBV7-6; cdr3_aa: CASSPEGPYNEQFF; cdr3_nt: TGTGCCAGCAGCCCTGAGGGCCCCTACAATGAGCAGTTCTTC
d_call: -; clone_size: -; j_call: TRBJ1-1; v_call: TRBV14; cdr3_aa: CASSLTIAEAFF; cdr3_nt: TGTGCCAGCAGCCTTACGATCGCTGAAGCTTTCTTT
d_call: -; clone_size: -; j_call: TRBJ2-1; v_call: TRBV19; cdr3_aa: CASSIGDYNEQFF; cdr3_nt: TGTGCCAGTAGTATCGGGGATTACAATGAGCAGTTCTTC
d_call: -; clone_size: few; j_call: TRBJ2-1; v_call: TRBV2; cdr3_aa: CASSGGLGLRNEQFF; cdr3_nt: TGTGCCAGCAGTGGGGGGCTGGGTCTTCGCAATGAGCAGTTCTTC
d_call: -; clone_size: -; j_call: TRBJ1-2; v_call: TRBV4-3; cdr3_aa: CASSQAAGWDGYTF; cdr3_nt: TGCGCCAGCAGCCAGGCCGCCGGTTGGGATGGCTACACCTTC
d_call: -; clone_size: -; j_call: TRBJ2-3; v_call: TRBV6-5; cdr3_aa: CASTQLGSSTDTQYF; cdr3_nt: TGTGCCAGCACCCAACTAGGTTCTAGCACAGATACGCAGTATTTT
d_call: -; clone_size: -; j_call: TRBJ1-4; v_call: TRBV15; cdr3_aa: CATRSGSGSEKLFF; cdr3_nt: TGTGCCACCAGGTCTGGGAGTGGCAGTGAAAAACTGTTTTTT